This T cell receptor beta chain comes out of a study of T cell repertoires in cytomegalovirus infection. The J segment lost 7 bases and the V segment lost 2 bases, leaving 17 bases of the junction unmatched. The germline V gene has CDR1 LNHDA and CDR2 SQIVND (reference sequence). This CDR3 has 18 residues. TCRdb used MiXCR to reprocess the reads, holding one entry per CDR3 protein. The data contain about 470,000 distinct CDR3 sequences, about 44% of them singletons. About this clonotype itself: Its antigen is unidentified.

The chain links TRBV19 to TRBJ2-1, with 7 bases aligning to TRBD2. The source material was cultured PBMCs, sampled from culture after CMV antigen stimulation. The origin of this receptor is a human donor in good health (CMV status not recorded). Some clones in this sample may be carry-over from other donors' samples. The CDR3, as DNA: TGTGCCAGTAGTATAAATCTCCGGCGAGCGGGATTGCCTAATGAGCAGTTCTTC. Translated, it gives CASSINLRRAGLPNEQFF.